This T cell receptor beta chain was obtained from a study of T cells in localized non-small cell lung cancer. TCRdb's table, derived via immunoSEQ multiplex PCR, lists solely in-frame clones and lacks some. The data contain 35,000 to 50,000 clones, 70% to 80% of them seen just once; the ten biggest clones take up over 30%. About this clone itself: Its target is unknown.

Findings of the study overall: Adjacent lung exhibited a median of about 56 among the 100 most abundant tumor clones. There was higher T cell clonality in uninvolved adjacent lung than in tumor, and it was highest there.

The V and J ends lost 2 bases and 7 bases respectively, with 11 bases between them. This CDR3 spans 13 amino acids. Per the germline V gene, CDR1 is MNHEY and CDR2 is SVGAGI. This sequence originates from a woman aged 35 to 70 with stage II squamous cell lung carcinoma. V and J are TRBV6-5 and TRBJ1-2; D is unresolved. Here the sequenced sample was PBMCs, taken before any cancer treatment. The CDR3 coding sequence is TGTGCCAGCAGTTACGGACCGCCTTTTGGCTACACCTTC. Translating it yields CASSYGPPFGYTF.